This TCR beta chain was observed in a study of blood T cell repertoires in COVID-19 (dated by TCRdb to the early 2020s). About the full investigation: Samples covering the acute and convalescent phases of COVID-19 were provided by collaborators in the United States, Italy and Spain. The material from the prospective study consisted of cDNA or gDNA derived from T cells, B-cell-depleted T cells, or PBMCs. The repertoires were released in a freely available public database meant as a resource for research on the immune response to SARS-CoV-2. Nearly every sample came with metadata listing a de-identified subject ID, COVID-19 status, age in years and sex. Deeply sampled blood TCRbeta repertoires from subjects exposed to, actively infected with, or recovered from COVID-19 were included in the dataset. Samples came from the ongoing ImmuneRACE study (first 160 participants) plus 1,254 subjects from 6 global collaborators. HLA class I and class II types, where available, came from metadata supplied by the sample provider rather than from assay-based typing.

Findings and caveats that apply to the study as a whole: The quantity of clinical and demographic metadata differed by source and by participant and was supplied without curation.

Collaborating institutions collected whole blood in K2EDTA tubes following their own protocols. For TCRbeta analysis, collaborators shipped samples as frozen whole blood, isolated PBMCs, or DNA extracted from either of those sample types. TCRbeta CDR3 regions were amplified from genomic DNA using the immunoSEQ Assay, a bias-controlled multiplex PCR. The source study handled its data this way. Within the assay, amplification of reference gene primers was used to estimate how many nucleated cells each sample contained. Sequence reads were collapsed and filtered to measure the absolute abundance of every unique TCRbeta CDR3 rearrangement. For each sample, productive Simpson clonality was calculated as the square root of Simpson's diversity index over productive rearrangements. The immuneACCESS repertoire file appears here via TCRdb, limited to in-frame rearrangements. These files lack a portion of the clones; in checked studies, under half of the deficit traces to unresolved V genes, and the cause of the others is not known. V and J calls and clone size follow that table, whereas D and trimming were derived from the DNA. Within this sample are around 130,000 clones, with 84% of them counted one time only. Together, the top ten hold around 13% of the sample.

Including cysteine and phenylalanine, the CDR3 has 14 amino acids. This entry keeps only the CDR3 DNA: 42 bases, framed from base 1. The germline V and J ends show losses of 6 bases and 4 bases respectively, and no gene match explains 8 bases of the junction. CDR1 and CDR2 are drawn from the germline V gene: ENHRY, SYGVKD. As concerns this clone: The antigen it recognizes is unknown. Qualities for individual bases were not recorded, and no much larger clone is one base off.

Material for sequencing was peripheral blood. The receptor was isolated from a human donor in a cohort sampled during active COVID-19. The V gene is TRBV10-3 and the J gene is TRBJ2-7, with 8 junctional bases fitting TRBD2. In nucleotide form, the sequence is TGTGCCATCAGAGCGGGGGAGTCCTCGTACGAGCAGTACTTC. The encoded protein is CAIRAGESSYEQYF.